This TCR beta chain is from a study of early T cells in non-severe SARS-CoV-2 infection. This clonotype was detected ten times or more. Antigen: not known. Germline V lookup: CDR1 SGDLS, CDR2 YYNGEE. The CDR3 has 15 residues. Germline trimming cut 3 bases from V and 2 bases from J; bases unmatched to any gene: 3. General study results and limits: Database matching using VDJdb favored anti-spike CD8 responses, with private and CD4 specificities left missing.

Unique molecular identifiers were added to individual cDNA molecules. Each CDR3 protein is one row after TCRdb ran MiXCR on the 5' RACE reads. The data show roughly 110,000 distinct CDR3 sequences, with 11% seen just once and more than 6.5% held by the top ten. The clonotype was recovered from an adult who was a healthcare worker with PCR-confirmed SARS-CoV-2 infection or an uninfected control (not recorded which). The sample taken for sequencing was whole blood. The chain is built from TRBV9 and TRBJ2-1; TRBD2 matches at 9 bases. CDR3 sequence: CASSEASGTYNEQFF. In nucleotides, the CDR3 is TGTGCCAGCAGCGAAGCTAGCGGGACCTACAATGAGCAGTTCTTC. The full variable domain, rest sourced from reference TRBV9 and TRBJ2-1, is DSGVTQTPKHLITATGQRVTLRCSPRSGDLSVYWYQQSLDQGLQFLIQYYNGEERAKGNILERFSAQQFPDLHSELNLSSLELGDSALYFCASSEASGTYNEQFFGPGTRLTVL.